This T cell receptor (beta chain) emerged from a study of blood T cell repertoires in COVID-19. The wider study: Specimens from acute and convalescent COVID-19 originated in the United States, Italy and Spain. The cDNA or gDNA used as material had been derived from T cells, B-cell-depleted T cells, or PBMCs.

As originally analysed: Amplification of reference gene primers was used by the study to estimate nucleated cell counts. Assay used: immunoSEQ multiplex PCR; TCRdb lists only in-frame clones, some missing. The DNA was the basis for D and trimming; V, J and clone size are from that table. The sample yields fewer than 150,000 clones, more than 80% seen once. The CDR3 has 14 residues. Germline assignment: CDR1 SGHAT and CDR2 FQDESV (reference sequence). Deletions cut 1 base from V and 2 bases from J, with 7 bases between. What was sequenced was peripheral blood. The V call is TRBV11-1, the J call TRBJ2-3, with D perhaps matching TRBD1 (5 bases). The receptor comes from a woman aged 80 or over in a cohort sampled during active or convalescent COVID-19. For the CDR3, the DNA is TGTGCCAGCAGCTTAGAAGGGGTCACAGATACGCAGTATTTT. It yields the protein CASSLEGVTDTQYF. The full variable domain, its missing parts supplied by reference TRBV11-1 and TRBJ2-3, is EAEVAQSPRYKITEKSQAVAFWCDPISGHATLYWYRQILGQGPELLVQFQDESVVDDSQLPKDRFSAERLKGVDSTLKIQPAELGDSAMYLCASSLEGVTDTQYFGPGTRLTVL.